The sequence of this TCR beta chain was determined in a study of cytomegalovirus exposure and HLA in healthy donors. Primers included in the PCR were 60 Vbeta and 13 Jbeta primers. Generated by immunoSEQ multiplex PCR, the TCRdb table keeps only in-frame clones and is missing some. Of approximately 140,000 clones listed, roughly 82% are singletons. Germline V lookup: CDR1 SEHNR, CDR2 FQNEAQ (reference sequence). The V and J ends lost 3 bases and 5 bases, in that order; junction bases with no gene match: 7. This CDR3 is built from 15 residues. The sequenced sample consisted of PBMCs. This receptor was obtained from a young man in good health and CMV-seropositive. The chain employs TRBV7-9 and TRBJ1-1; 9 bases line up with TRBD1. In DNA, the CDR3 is TGTGCCAGCAGCTTGACAGGGGGTTTTAAAACTGAAGCTTTCTTT. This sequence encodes CASSLTGGFKTEAFF.